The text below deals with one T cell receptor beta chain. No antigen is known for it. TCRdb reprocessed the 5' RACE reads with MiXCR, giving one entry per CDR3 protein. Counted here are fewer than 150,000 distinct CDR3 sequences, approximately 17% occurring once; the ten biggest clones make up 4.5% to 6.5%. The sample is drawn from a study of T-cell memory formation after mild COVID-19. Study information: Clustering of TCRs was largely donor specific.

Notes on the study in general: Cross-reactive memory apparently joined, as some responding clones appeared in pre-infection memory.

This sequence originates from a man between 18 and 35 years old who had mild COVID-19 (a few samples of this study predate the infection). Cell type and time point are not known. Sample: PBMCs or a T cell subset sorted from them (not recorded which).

CDR3 region: CASSSPYRAEAFF. CDR3 nucleotide sequence: TGTGCCAGCAGTTCGCCATACAGGGCCGAAGCTTTCTTT. V gene TRBV28 combines with J gene TRBJ1-1; D may be TRBD1 (6 bases). The CDR3 sequence is 13 residues long. V lost 4 bases and J 8 bases, leaving 14 bases between the germline ends. The germline CDR1 and CDR2 sequences are MDHEN and SYDVKM.